What follows is one T cell receptor beta chain and its context. The clone's antigen remains unknown. Per-base qualities were not stored, and no clone one base away is much larger. The donors were healthy, HIV-negative adults who had no recently reported acute infections or vaccinations. All donors were Caucasian adults living in Nashville, Tennessee, USA. For unsorted samples, 90 million or so PBMCs were counted, and genomic DNA was extracted using the QIAamp DNA Blood Mini kit. Blood was collected by leukapheresis, and PBMCs were isolated by Ficoll-Histopaque density gradient centrifugation and then cryopreserved in liquid nitrogen vapor phase. This sample stems from a study of shared clonotypes between healthy human individuals (dated by TCRdb to about 2020). Background for the entire study: A couple of women and a few men aged 18 to 49 years were included in the cohort. To estimate repertoire size and how much clonotypes are shared between individuals, the study performed deep sequencing of blood TCR repertoires from a few healthy adults. To increase sequencing depth and limit assay-specific biases, different laboratories used diverse techniques to prepare libraries and sequence TCR repertoires. Leukapheresis yielded between about 0.94 and 8.9 billion PBMCs per donor.

The CDR3, from cysteine to phenylalanine, totals 17 residues. Only CDR3 DNA remains: 51 bases, in frame from the first base. Per the germline V gene, LGHNA is the CDR1 and YNFKEQ is the CDR2. The germline V and J ends show losses of 3 bases and 5 bases respectively, and no gene match explains 11 bases of the junction. Using the deep immunoSEQ assay, multiplex PCR amplified TCR CDR3 regions from genomic DNA. Extracted genomic DNA from each cell subset was spread evenly across all wells of several immunoSEQ 96-well plates, with each plate serving as a replicate. Each replicate PCR for unsorted PBMC received around 330 ng genomic DNA, equal to 25,000 to 30,000 T cell genomes. Ten immunoSEQ deep assay plates were used to sequence unsorted PBMC genomic DNA. Purified libraries were quantified with a Qubit 3.0 fluorometer, sized on a Bioanalyzer 2100, and re-quantified with the KAPA Library Quantification kit. Every immunoSEQ 96-well plate was sequenced on a separate single-read 150-cycle Illumina NextSeq 550 flow cell. On the study's bioinformatics: Because the immunoSEQ output held only junctional sequences and lacked quality scores, the filtering could not match the filtering applied to full-length reads. Sequences were annotated with PyIR, a Python wrapper for IgBLAST v1.9, using IMGT germline references to assign V/J genes and CDR3. Any read was removed if the V/J assignment was weak (E-value above 1e-6), the CDR3 was missing, or the read contained stop codons, out-of-frame junctions, or ambiguous translated residues. V3J clonotypes were defined as sequences sharing an identical inferred V gene, J gene, and CDR3 amino acid sequence. To compute the percentage overlap between repertoires, the number of shared unique clonotypes was divided by the size of the smaller repertoire. RTK rarefaction, the Chao1 estimator, and Recon v2.1 estimates of unobserved clonotypes were used to assess repertoire richness. TCRdb carries this immuneACCESS record with in-frame sequences only. Its versions omit some clonotypes, under half of them owing to an unresolved V gene in the studies checked, with the rest unexplained. That table gives V, J and clone size, and the DNA gave D and trimming. The sample data list about 490,000 clones, and 70% to 80% of these were observed just once. The leading ten clones occupy around 12% of the sample.

Broader findings and caveats from the paper: Only blood was sampled, and tissue TCR repertoires likely differ from those in blood. Based on pairwise subsampling, the degree of clonotype sharing among donors was expected to be affected by sequencing depth. Because the study included a small number of donors, the genetic and exposure-history diversity represented was limited.

In this chain, TRBV4-2 is recombined with TRBJ2-7; TRBD2 matches 12 bases in the middle. The TCR sequence derives from a woman aged 40 to 50 in good health. Some clones in this sample may be carry-over from other donors' samples. Sequencing used PBMCs. The nucleotide sequence is TGTGCCAGCAGCCAGGGACTAGCGGGTTACCCCCCCCACGAGCAGTACTTC. Its protein is CASSQGLAGYPPHEQYF.